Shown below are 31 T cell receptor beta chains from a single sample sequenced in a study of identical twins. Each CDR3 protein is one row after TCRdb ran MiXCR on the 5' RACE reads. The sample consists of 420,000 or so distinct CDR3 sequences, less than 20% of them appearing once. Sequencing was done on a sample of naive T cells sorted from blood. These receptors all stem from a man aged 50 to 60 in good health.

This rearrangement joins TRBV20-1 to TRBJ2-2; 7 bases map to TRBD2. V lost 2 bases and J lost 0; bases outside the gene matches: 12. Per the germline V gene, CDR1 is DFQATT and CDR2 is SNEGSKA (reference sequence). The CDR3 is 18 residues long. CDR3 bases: TGCAGTGCTAGACCTTCCGGAAGCAGCGGGACGAACACCGGGGAGCTGTTTTTT. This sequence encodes CSARPSGSSGTNTGELFF.

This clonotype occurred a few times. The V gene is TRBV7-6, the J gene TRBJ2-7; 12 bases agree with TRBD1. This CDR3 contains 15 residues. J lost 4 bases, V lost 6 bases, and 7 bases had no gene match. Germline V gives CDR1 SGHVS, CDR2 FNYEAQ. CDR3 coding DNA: TGTGCCAGCAGTCCCGGGACAGGGGGCTTTTACGAGCAGTACTTC. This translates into CASSPGTGGFYEQYF.

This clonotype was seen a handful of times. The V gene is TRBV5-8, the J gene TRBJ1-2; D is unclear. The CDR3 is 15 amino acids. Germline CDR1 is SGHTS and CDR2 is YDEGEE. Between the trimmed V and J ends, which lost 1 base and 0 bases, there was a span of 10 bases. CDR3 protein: CASSLRYLTNYGYTF. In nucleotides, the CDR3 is TGTGCCAGCAGCTTGAGGTACCTCACTAACTATGGCTACACCTTC.

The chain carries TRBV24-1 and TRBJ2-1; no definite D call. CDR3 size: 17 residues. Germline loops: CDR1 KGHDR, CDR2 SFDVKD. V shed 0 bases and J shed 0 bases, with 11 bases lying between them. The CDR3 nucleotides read TGTGCCACCAGTGATTTGCCCGACACGCGCTCCTACAATGAGCAGTTCTTC. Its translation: CATSDLPDTRSYNEQFF.

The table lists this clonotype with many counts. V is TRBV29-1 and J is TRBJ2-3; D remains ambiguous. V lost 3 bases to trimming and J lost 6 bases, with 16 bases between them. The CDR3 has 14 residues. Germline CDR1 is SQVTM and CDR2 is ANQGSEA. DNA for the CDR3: TGCAGCGTTGATAAAACTGCTTCATCGGATACGCAGTATTTT. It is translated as CSVDKTASSDTQYF.

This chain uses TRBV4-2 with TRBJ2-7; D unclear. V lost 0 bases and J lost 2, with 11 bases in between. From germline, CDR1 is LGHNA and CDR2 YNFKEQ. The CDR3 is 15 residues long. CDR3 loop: CASSQDQSKAYEQYF. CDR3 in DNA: TGTGCCAGCAGCCAAGATCAGTCGAAGGCCTACGAGCAGTACTTC.

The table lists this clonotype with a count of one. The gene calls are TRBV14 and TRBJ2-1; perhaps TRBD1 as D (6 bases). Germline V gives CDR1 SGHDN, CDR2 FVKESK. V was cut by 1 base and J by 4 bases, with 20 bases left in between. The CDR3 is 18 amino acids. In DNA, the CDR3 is TGTGCCAGCAGCCAAGTTCCCCCGGACAGTAAAGCTTACAATGAGCAGTTCTTC. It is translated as CASSQVPPDSKAYNEQFF. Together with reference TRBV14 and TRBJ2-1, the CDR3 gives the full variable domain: EAGVTQFPSHSVIEKGQTVTLRCDPISGHDNLYWYRRVMGKEIKFLLHFVKESKQDESGMPNNRFLAERTGGTYSTLKVQPAELEDSGVYFCASSQVPPDSKAYNEQFFGPGTRLTVL.

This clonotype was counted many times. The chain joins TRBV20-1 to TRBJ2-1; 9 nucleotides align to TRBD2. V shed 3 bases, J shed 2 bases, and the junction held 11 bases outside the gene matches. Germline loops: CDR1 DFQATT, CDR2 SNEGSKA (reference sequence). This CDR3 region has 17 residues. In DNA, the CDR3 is TGCAGTGCTAGTGGGGATCGACTAGCGGCTACCTACAATGAGCAGTTCTTC. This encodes CSASGDRLAATYNEQFF.

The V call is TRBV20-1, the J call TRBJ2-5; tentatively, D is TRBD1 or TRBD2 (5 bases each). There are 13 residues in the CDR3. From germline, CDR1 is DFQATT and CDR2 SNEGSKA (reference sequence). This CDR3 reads CRASRRGTETQYF. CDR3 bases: TGCAGGGCCTCCCGTCGGGGCACGGAGACCCAGTACTTC.

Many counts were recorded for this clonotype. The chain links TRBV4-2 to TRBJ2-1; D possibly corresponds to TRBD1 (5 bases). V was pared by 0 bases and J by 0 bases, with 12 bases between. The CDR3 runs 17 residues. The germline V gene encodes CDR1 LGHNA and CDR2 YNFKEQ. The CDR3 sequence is CASSQDSYRSSYNEQFF. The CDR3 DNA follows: TGTGCCAGCAGCCAAGACTCGTACAGGAGCTCCTACAATGAGCAGTTCTTC.

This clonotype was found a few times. The CDR3: CASSLAGGATSEQYF. Written as DNA, the CDR3 is TGCGCCAGCAGCTTGGCCGGAGGGGCAACGAGCGAGCAGTACTTC. The chain links TRBV5-1 to TRBJ2-7, with a weak D call TRBD2 (6 bases). The germline CDR1 and CDR2 sequences are SGHRS and YFSETQ. Trimming pared 0 bases from V and 6 bases from J, leaving 16 bases between. The CDR3 has 15 residues.

The CDR3 nucleotides read TGTGCCAGCAGCCTCGAGGCAGGAACCATCGGGGAGCTGTTTTTT. Amino acid sequence: CASSLEAGTIGELFF. This chain links TRBV7-6 with TRBJ2-2; D is unresolved. The V and J ends lost 5 bases and 7 bases respectively, with 17 bases between them. The germline gives CDR1 SGHVS, CDR2 FNYEAQ. The CDR3 is made up of 15 amino acids.

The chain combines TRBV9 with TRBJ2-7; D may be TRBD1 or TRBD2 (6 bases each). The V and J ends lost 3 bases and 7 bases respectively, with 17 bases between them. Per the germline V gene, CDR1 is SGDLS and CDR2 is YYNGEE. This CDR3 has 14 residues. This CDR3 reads CASSEASGGGEQYF. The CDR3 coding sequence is TGTGCCAGCAGCGAGGCCTCCGGGGGCGGGGAGCAGTACTTC.

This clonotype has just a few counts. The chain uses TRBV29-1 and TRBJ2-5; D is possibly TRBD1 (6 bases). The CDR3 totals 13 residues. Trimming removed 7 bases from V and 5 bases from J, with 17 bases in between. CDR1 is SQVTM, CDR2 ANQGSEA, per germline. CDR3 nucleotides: TGCAGCGCCCGGGACACCTCCCTGGAGACCCAGTACTTC. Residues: CSARDTSLETQYF. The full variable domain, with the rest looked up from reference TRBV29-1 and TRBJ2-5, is SAVISQKPSRDICQRGTSLTIQCQVDSQVTMMFWYRQQPGQSLTLIATANQGSEATYESGFVIDKFPISRPNLTFSTLTVSNMSPEDSSIYLCSARDTSLETQYFGPGTRLLVL.

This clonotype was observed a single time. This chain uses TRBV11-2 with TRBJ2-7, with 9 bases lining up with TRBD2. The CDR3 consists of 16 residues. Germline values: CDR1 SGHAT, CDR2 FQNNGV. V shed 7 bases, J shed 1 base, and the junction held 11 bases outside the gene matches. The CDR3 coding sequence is TGTGCCAGCACAGGGGGGAGCGGGGGGAGGTCCTACGAGCAGTACTTC. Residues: CASTGGSGGRSYEQYF. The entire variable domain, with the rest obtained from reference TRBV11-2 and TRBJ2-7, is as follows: EAGVAQSPRYKIIEKRQSVAFWCNPISGHATLYWYQQILGQGPKLLIQFQNNGVVDDSQLPKDRFSAERLKGVDSTLKIQPAKLEDSAVYLCASTGGSGGRSYEQYFGPGTRLTVT.

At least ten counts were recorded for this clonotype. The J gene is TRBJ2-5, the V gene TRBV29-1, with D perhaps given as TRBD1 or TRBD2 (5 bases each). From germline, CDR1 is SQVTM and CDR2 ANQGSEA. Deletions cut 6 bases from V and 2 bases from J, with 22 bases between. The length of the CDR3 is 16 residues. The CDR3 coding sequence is TGCAGCGTAGAGGGTACGACAGATTCTATTCAAGAGACCCAGTACTTC. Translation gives CSVEGTTDSIQETQYF.

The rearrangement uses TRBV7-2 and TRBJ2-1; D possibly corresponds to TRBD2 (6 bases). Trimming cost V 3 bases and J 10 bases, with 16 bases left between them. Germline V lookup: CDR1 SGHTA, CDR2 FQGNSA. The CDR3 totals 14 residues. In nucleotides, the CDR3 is TGTGCCAGCAGCTTGGAGGGGATAACTAGGGAGCAGTTCTTC. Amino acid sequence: CASSLEGITREQFF.

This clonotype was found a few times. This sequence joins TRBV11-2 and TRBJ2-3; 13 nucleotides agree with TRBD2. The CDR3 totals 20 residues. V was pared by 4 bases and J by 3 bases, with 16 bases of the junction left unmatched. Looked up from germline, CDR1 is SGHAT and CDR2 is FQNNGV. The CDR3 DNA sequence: TGTGCCAGCAGCTCGGACTGGGGACTAGCGGGACAGGAGGGAACAGATACGCAGTATTTT. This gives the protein CASSSDWGLAGQEGTDTQYF.

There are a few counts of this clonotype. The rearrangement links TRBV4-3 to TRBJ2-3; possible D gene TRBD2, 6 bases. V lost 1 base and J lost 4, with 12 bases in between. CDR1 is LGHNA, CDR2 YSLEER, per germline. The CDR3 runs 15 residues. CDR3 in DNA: TGCGCCAGCAGCCAAGGGAGGGGCTCCCCAGATACGCAGTATTTT. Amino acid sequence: CASSQGRGSPDTQYF.

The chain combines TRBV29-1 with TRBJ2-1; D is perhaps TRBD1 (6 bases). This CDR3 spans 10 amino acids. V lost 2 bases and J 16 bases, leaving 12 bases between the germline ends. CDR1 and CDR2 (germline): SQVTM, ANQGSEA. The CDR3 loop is CSVETGQRFF. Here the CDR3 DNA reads TGCAGCGTTGAAACGGGACAAAGATTCTTC.

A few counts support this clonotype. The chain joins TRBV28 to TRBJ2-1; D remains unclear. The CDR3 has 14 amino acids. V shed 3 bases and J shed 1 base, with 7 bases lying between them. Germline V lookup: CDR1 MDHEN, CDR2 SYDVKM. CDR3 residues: CASSFLTSYNEQFF. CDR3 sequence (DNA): TGTGCCAGCAGTTTCCTGACTTCCTACAATGAGCAGTTCTTC.

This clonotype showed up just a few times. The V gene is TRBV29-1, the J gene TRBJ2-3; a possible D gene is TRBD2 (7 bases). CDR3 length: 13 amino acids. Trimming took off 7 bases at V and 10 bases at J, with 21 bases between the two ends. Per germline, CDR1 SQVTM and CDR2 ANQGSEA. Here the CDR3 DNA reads TGCAGCGGTCGAGGACTAGGGGGGGCGGCGCAGTATTTT. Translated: CSGRGLGGAAQYF.

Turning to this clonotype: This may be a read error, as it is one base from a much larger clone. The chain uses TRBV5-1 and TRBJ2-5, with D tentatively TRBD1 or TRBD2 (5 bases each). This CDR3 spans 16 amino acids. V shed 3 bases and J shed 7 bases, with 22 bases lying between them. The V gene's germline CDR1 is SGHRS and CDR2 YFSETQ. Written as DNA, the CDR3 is TGCGCCAGCAGCTCCGATGCAGGGAGAATCGGCGGGACCCAGTACTTC. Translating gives CASSSDAGRIGGTQYF.

The CDR3 nucleotides are TGTGCCACCGTTTTGAGGGAGAACACTGAAGCTTTCTTT. Protein sequence: CATVLRENTEAFF. J is TRBJ1-1 and V is TRBV10-3; unclear D gene. This CDR3 spans 13 amino acids. CDR1 is ENHRY and CDR2 is SYGVKD in the germline V gene. Trimming pared 10 bases from V and 1 base from J, leaving 13 bases between.

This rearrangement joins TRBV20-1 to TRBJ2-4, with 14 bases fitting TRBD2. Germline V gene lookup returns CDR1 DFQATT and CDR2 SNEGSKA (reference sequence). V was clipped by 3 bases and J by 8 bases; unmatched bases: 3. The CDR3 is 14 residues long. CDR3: CSASPGLAGDIQYF. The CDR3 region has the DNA TGCAGTGCTAGCCCGGGACTAGCGGGAGACATTCAGTACTTC.

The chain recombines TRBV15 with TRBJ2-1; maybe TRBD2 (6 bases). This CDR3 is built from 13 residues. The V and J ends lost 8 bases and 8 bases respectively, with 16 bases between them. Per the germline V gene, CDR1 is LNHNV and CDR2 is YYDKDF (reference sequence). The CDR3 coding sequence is TGTGCCACCGGGGTGGACTACCACGATGAGCAGTTCTTC. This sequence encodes CATGVDYHDEQFF.

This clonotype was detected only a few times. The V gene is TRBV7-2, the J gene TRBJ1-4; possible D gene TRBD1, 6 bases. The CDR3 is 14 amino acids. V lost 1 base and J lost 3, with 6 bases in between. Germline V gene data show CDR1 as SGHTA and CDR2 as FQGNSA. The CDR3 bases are TGTGCCAGCAGCTTAGACAGGGCTAATGAAAAACTGTTTTTT. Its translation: CASSLDRANEKLFF.

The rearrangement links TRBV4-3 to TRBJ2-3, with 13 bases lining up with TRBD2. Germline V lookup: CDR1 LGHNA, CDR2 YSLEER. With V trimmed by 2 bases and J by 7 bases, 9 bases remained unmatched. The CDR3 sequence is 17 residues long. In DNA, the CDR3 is TGCGCCAGCAGCCAATCACCTACTAGCGGGGGGGCAAATACGCAGTATTTT. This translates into CASSQSPTSGGANTQYF.

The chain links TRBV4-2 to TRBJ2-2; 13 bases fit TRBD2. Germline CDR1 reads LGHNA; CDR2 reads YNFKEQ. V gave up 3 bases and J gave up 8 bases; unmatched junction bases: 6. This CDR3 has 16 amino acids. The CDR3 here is CASSQPGLAGRGELFF. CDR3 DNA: TGTGCCAGCAGCCAGCCGGGACTAGCGGGAAGAGGGGAGCTGTTTTTT.

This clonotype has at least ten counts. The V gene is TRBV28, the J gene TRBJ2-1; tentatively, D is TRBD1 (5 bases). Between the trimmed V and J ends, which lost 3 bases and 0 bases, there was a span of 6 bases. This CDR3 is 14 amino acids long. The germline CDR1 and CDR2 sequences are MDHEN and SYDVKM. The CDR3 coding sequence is TGTGCCAGCAGTTTGACAGCCTCCTACAATGAGCAGTTCTTC. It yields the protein CASSLTASYNEQFF.

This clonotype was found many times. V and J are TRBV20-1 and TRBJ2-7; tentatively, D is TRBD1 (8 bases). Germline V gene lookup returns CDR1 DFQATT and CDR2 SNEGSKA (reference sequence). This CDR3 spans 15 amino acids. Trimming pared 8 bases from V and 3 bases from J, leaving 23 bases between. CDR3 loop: CSRTDYRGGNYEQYF. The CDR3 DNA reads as TGCAGTCGGACCGATTACAGGGGGGGGAACTACGAGCAGTACTTC.